The 17 T cell receptor beta chains below all came from one sample that was sequenced in a study of post-analysis software for immune sequencing data. Findings and caveats of the study: About 5 TRBV segments were significantly more frequent in patients than in controls. TRBV5-6, TRBV5-1 and TRBV20-1 were among these segments.

Unique molecular identifiers featured in each of the TCR beta cDNA libraries. A single record per CDR3 protein comes from TCRdb applying MiXCR to the PCR reads. Among hundreds of thousands of distinct CDR3 sequences listed, about 32% were seen once. Antigen specificity for these receptors is unknown. Material for sequencing was blood. The receptor source for this set is a girl between 10 and 17 years old with multiple sclerosis.

Only a few counts were recorded for this clonotype. The CDR3 spells CASSHLGDFGIDSYNSPLHF. The DNA for the CDR3 is TGTGCCAGCAGCCACTTGGGGGATTTCGGGATAGACTCCTATAATTCACCCCTCCACTTT. V gene TRBV6-1 combines with J gene TRBJ1-6, with a possible D match to TRBD1 (5 bases). CDR3 length: 20 amino acids. The V gene's germline CDR1 is MNHNS and CDR2 SASEGT. Trimming cost V 6 bases and J 0 bases, with 24 bases left between them.

This clonotype turned up a few times. The chain links TRBV7-8 to TRBJ2-5, with D possibly TRBD2 on 6 matching bases. The germline V gene has CDR1 SGHVS and CDR2 FQNEAQ. CDR3 length: 15 amino acids. Trimming stripped 5 bases from V and 5 bases from J, with 18 bases between. The CDR3 loop reads CASSHPTGVFETQYF. The CDR3 DNA follows: TGTGCCAGCAGCCACCCCACGGGGGTGTTTGAGACCCAGTACTTC.

This clonotype has more than one count but fewer than ten. The chain joins TRBV7-9 to TRBJ2-1; TRBD2 matches at 8 bases. CDR3 length: 17 residues. Germline V gives CDR1 SEHNR, CDR2 FQNEAQ (reference sequence). V dropped 5 bases and J dropped 3; count of bases not matched to a gene: 12. In DNA, the CDR3 is TGTGCCAGCAGCGCGAGAACCGGGACTAGAGGCTACAATGAGCAGTTCTTC. Amino acid sequence: CASSARTGTRGYNEQFF.

J is TRBJ2-1 and V is TRBV6-2 or TRBV6-3; TRBD2 agrees at 10 bases. This CDR3 is 15 amino acids long. J was trimmed by 5 bases and V by 7 bases; bases with no gene match: 8. Per the germline V gene, CDR1 is MNHEY and CDR2 is SVGEGT. The DNA for the CDR3 is TGTGCCAGCAAGAACAGACTAGCGGGCAACAATGAGCAGTTCTTC. Translated, it gives CASKNRLAGNNEQFF.

The chain joins TRBV3-1 to TRBJ2-1; 9 bases line up with TRBD2. This CDR3 comprises 16 residues. Germline V CDR1 and CDR2: LGHDT, YNNKEL (reference sequence). V shed 0 bases and J 6 bases; nucleotides not matched to a gene: 6. CDR3 sequence: CASSQDKLAGTNEQFF. In DNA form, the CDR3 reads TGTGCCAGCAGCCAAGATAAGCTAGCGGGGACCAATGAGCAGTTCTTC.

The gene calls are TRBV5-1 and TRBJ2-2, with TRBD1 matching 8 bases. V shed 0 bases, J shed 3 bases, and the junction held 7 bases outside the gene matches. The CDR3 is made up of 17 amino acids. Germline CDR1 and CDR2: SGHRS and YFSETQ. The CDR3, as DNA: TGCGCCAGCAGCTTGGCCCCAGGGGGCGGGGACACCGGGGAGCTGTTTTTT. Residues: CASSLAPGGGDTGELFF.

The chain carries TRBV9 and TRBJ2-1; D is possibly TRBD2 (6 bases). This CDR3 has 16 amino acids. CDR1 SGDLS and CDR2 YYNGEE come from the germline V gene. Trimming stripped 3 bases from V and 0 bases from J, with 13 bases between. CDR3: CASSAGLTYSYNEQFF. CDR3 coding DNA: TGTGCCAGCAGCGCGGGACTGACTTACTCCTACAATGAGCAGTTCTTC.

V and J are TRBV12-3 or TRBV12-4 and TRBJ2-5; tentative D call: TRBD2 (6 bases). Trimming shortened V by 3 bases and J by 7 bases, and 15 bases separated the two germline ends. This CDR3 region has 14 residues. CDR3 sequence reads: CASSFGTLYGTQYF. Here the CDR3 DNA reads TGTGCCAGCAGTTTCGGGACTCTATACGGGACCCAGTACTTC.

This sequence joins TRBV7-6 and TRBJ2-7; D may be TRBD2 (6 bases). This CDR3 comprises 14 residues. The V gene's germline CDR1 is SGHVS and CDR2 FNYEAQ. V shed 5 bases and J shed 2 bases, with 13 bases lying between them. This CDR3 reads CASSPFAGTYEQYF. CDR3 nucleotide sequence: TGTGCCAGCAGCCCGTTCGCGGGAACCTACGAGCAGTACTTC.

This clonotype was counted only a few times. The genes are TRBV20-1 and TRBJ2-1; D is unresolved. Germline assignment: CDR1 DFQATT and CDR2 SNEGSKA (reference sequence). V shed 0 bases and J shed 4 bases, with 16 bases lying between them. This CDR3 spans 16 amino acids. As DNA, the CDR3 is TGCAGTGCTAGAGATTCGTGGAAGCGCGCATACAATGAGCAGTTCTTC. Its protein product is CSARDSWKRAYNEQFF.

This clonotype appeared a few times. This chain uses TRBV6-5 with TRBJ1-2; D is possibly TRBD1 (5 bases). Trimming took 4 bases from V and 4 from J, leaving 10 bases between them. CDR1 and CDR2 from the germline V gene are MNHEY and SVGAGI. The length of the CDR3 is 13 residues. CDR3 DNA: TGTGCCAGCAGTTCGGCGGACACCTATGGCTACACCTTC. As protein: CASSSADTYGYTF.

This clonotype turned up a few times. V gene TRBV18 combines with J gene TRBJ2-7, with 7 bases identical to TRBD1. Germline loops: CDR1 KGHSH, CDR2 LQKENI. The CDR3 spans 15 residues. With 3 bases clipped from V and 0 bases from J, the junction kept 5 bases outside the gene matches. The CDR3 sequence is CASSPGQAISYEQYF. DNA for the CDR3: TGTGCCAGCTCACCCGGACAGGCCATCTCCTACGAGCAGTACTTC.

This clonotype has a handful of counts. J is TRBJ2-1 and V is TRBV9; D is unclear. The V end was cut by 1 base, the J end by 0 bases, with 11 bases between. There are 16 residues in the CDR3. The germline V gene has CDR1 SGDLS and CDR2 YYNGEE. CDR3 sequence: CASSVRTDRSYNEQFF. The CDR3 DNA follows: TGTGCCAGCAGCGTAAGAACAGACCGCTCCTACAATGAGCAGTTCTTC.

The V and J genes are TRBV29-1 and TRBJ2-3, with D perhaps TRBD2 (6 bases). Germline V gene sequence: CDR1 SQVTM, CDR2 ANQGSEA. This CDR3 comprises 14 residues. The CDR3 loop reads CRVDGGPPTDTQYF. CDR3 DNA: TGCAGGGTGGACGGAGGGCCTCCCACAGATACGCAGTATTTT.

The chain recombines TRBV28 with TRBJ2-1, with 7 bases lining up with TRBD2. J gave up 5 bases and V 6 bases, and 7 bases lay outside the gene matches. CDR1 and CDR2 from the germline V gene are MDHEN and SYDVKM. This CDR3 is built from 14 residues. CDR3 sequence reads: CASSLSGRHNEQFF. Written as DNA, the CDR3 is TGTGCCAGCAGCCTCTCCGGGAGGCACAATGAGCAGTTCTTC.

The V call is TRBV5-1, the J call TRBJ2-1; no clear D. Germline lookup yields CDR1 SGHRS and CDR2 YFSETQ. This CDR3 has 15 amino acids. Trimming removed 4 bases from V and 3 bases from J, with 14 bases in between. In DNA, the CDR3 is TGCGCCAGCAGCCTGGAGAGCCCAGACTACAATGAGCAGTTCTTC. Translating it yields CASSLESPDYNEQFF.

The sample holds a few counts of this clonotype. V is TRBV2 and J is TRBJ2-7, with D maybe TRBD1 (6 bases). The V end lost 6 bases, the J end lost 2 bases, and 11 bases lay between the germline ends. This CDR3 has 13 residues. Germline V gives CDR1 SNHLY, CDR2 FYNNEI. As DNA, the CDR3 is TGTGCCAGCAGGTACAGGGCCACCTACGAGCAGTACTTC. This codes for CASRYRATYEQYF.